This TCR beta chain originates from a study of identifying expanded T cells in peripheral blood. Study outcomes and limitations: Approximately 2-week clone count variance significantly increased as total template count grew.

Healthy donors had no documented immune events, such as infections, while sampled. Germline assignment: CDR1 KGHSH and CDR2 LQKENI. This CDR3 contains 15 residues. V dropped 1 base and J dropped 6; count of bases not matched to a gene: 8. Produced via immunoSEQ multiplex PCR; TCRdb's table is partial and in-frame only. This sample has 50,000 to 60,000 clones, with 65% to 90% found just once. Worth noting for this clone: Its antigen is as yet unknown.

This TCR derives from a person aged 18 to 75 in good health. V gene TRBV18 combines with J gene TRBJ2-7, with TRBD1 matching over 8 bases. The sequenced material came from blood. CDR3 nucleotide sequence: TGTGCCAGCTCACCACTTGGACAGGGTCACGGCGAGCAGTACTTC. Its protein is CASSPLGQGHGEQYF.